Shown below are 20 T cell receptor beta chains from a single sample sequenced in a study of T cell repertoires in cytomegalovirus infection. These receptors have no identified antigens. TCRdb re-derived calls from the reads in MiXCR, one entry per CDR3 protein. Of about 37,000 distinct CDR3 sequences in the sample, about 52% are singletons; the top ten hold 80% to 95%. Sequencing was performed on CD8+ T cells from cultured PBMCs, taken from culture after CMV antigen stimulation. The receptors come from a human donor in good health (CMV status not recorded). Some clones in this sample may be carry-over from other donors' samples.

This clonotype was detected ten times or more. J is TRBJ2-5 and V is TRBV6-6; D is possibly TRBD2 (5 bases). V gave up 4 bases and J gave up 5 bases, with 14 bases separating them. CDR1 is MNHNY, CDR2 SVGAGI, per germline (reference sequence). The CDR3 extends over 14 amino acids. CDR3 coding DNA: TGTGCCAGCAGTTCTACAAAGCCGGGGGAGACCCAGTACTTC. Translating it yields CASSSTKPGETQYF.

This clonotype was observed a handful of times. V and J are TRBV12-3 or TRBV12-4 and TRBJ1-1; 9 bases match TRBD1. Trimming at V came to 7 bases and at J to 1 base, leaving 13 bases not matched to a gene. This CDR3 region has 17 residues. The CDR3 spells CASTSGTGWLSNTEAFF. The CDR3 DNA follows: TGTGCCAGCACCTCCGGGACAGGGTGGCTCTCGAACACTGAAGCTTTCTTT.

In its sample, this clonotype was seen many times. The chain joins TRBV12-3 or TRBV12-4 to TRBJ1-1; D possibly corresponds to TRBD1 (5 bases). With 7 bases removed from V and 2 bases from J, the gap between germline ends came to 11 bases. There are 13 residues in the CDR3. DNA for the CDR3: TGTGCCAGCACCAGGACACCTAACACTGAAGCTTTCTTT. Its translation: CASTRTPNTEAFF.

This clonotype was counted a few times. V is TRBV7-8 and J is TRBJ1-5; D unclear. The ends were cut back, 1 base at V and 0 bases at J, with 13 bases in the middle. CDR1 SGHVS and CDR2 FQNEAQ come from the germline V gene. The CDR3 totals 17 residues. CDR3 sequence reads: CASSLVRRAYSNQPQHF. In nucleotides, the CDR3 is TGTGCCAGCAGCTTAGTTCGGAGGGCCTATAGCAATCAGCCCCAGCATTTT.

V gene TRBV7-8 combines with J gene TRBJ1-2; D is unresolved. The length of the CDR3 is 13 residues. Per the germline V gene, CDR1 is SGHVS and CDR2 is FQNEAQ. Trimming stripped 2 bases from V and 2 bases from J, with 6 bases between. The CDR3 DNA reads as TGTGCCAGCAGCTTAACAGAGAACTATGGCTACACCTTC. Its protein is CASSLTENYGYTF.

This chain joins TRBV29-1 and TRBJ2-3; D gene uncertain. Germline CDR1 reads SQVTM; CDR2 reads ANQGSEA. V lost 3 bases and J lost 11, with 15 bases in between. The CDR3 contains 12 residues. The CDR3, as DNA: TGCAGCGTTGATGGACGGACGAAGAAGCAGTATTTT. The encoded protein is CSVDGRTKKQYF.

The chain recombines TRBV14 with TRBJ1-2, with a tentative D call TRBD1 (6 bases). In germline, CDR1 is SGHDN, CDR2 FVKESK. The CDR3 covers 14 residues. V lost 3 bases to trimming and J lost 3 bases, with 11 bases between them. CDR3 protein: CASSQPGEDYGYTF. DNA for the CDR3: TGTGCCAGCAGCCAGCCAGGGGAGGACTATGGCTACACCTTC.

The V call is TRBV20-1, the J call TRBJ1-2, with TRBD1 matching 7 bases. In germline, CDR1 is DFQATT, CDR2 SNEGSKA (reference sequence). V dropped 2 bases and J dropped 2; count of bases not matched to a gene: 8. This CDR3 region has 15 residues. This CDR3 is CSARSGGGTNYGYTF. The CDR3 bases are TGCAGTGCTAGATCAGGGGGGGGAACAAACTATGGCTACACCTTC.

This clonotype has more than one count but fewer than ten. This chain links TRBV7-9 with TRBJ2-1, with a weak D call TRBD1 (6 bases). The germline gives CDR1 SEHNR, CDR2 FQNEAQ (reference sequence). The ends were cut back, 5 bases at V and 0 bases at J, with 14 bases in the middle. The CDR3 covers 16 residues. CDR3 sequence reads: CASSPTADSSYNEQFF. CDR3 nucleotide sequence: TGTGCCAGCAGCCCTACCGCGGACAGCTCCTACAATGAGCAGTTCTTC.

The sample holds a few counts of this clonotype. V is TRBV19 and J is TRBJ1-5; D is unresolved. Germline assignment: CDR1 LNHDA and CDR2 SQIVND (reference sequence). There are 12 residues in the CDR3. The germline V and J ends were trimmed by 5 bases and 4 bases, with 6 bases remaining between them. The CDR3 nucleotides read TGTGCCAGTAGTCTAGGAAATCAGCCCCAGCATTTT. Its translation is CASSLGNQPQHF.

The V call is TRBV11-2, the J call TRBJ2-7, with 9 bases that match TRBD1. The CDR3 contains 15 residues. V shed 5 bases and J 6 bases; nucleotides not matched to a gene: 11. The germline V gene has CDR1 SGHAT and CDR2 FQNNGV. The chain's CDR3 is CASSTGTGMFGEQYF. The CDR3 DNA reads as TGTGCCAGCAGCACCGGGACAGGGATGTTCGGCGAGCAGTACTTC.

This chain joins TRBV7-8 and TRBJ2-6; TRBD1 is a possible D gene (5 bases). Germline loops: CDR1 SGHVS, CDR2 FQNEAQ. The CDR3 is made up of 21 amino acids. V lost 5 bases to trimming and J lost 0 bases, with 26 bases between them. The CDR3 DNA reads TGTGCCAGCAGCCGTCTCCGTAGGGGCTCAATTCGTACCTCTGGGGCCAACGTCCTGACTTTC. Protein sequence: CASSRLRRGSIRTSGANVLTF.

This clonotype turned up a few times. The rearrangement uses TRBV28 and TRBJ1-6; weak D call: TRBD1 (6 bases). Germline CDR1 and CDR2: MDHEN and SYDVKM. V was clipped by 3 bases and J by 10 bases, with 13 bases between them. This CDR3 region has 14 residues. The CDR3 bases are TGTGCCAGCAGTTTTCGACAGGATCCCTCACCCCTCCACTTT. This gives the protein CASSFRQDPSPLHF. Looking up the rest from reference TRBV28 and TRBJ1-6 gives the full variable domain: DVKVTQSSRYLVKRTGEKVFLECVQDMDHENMFWYRQDPGLGLRLIYFSYDVKMKEKGDIPEGYSVSREKKERFSLILESASTNQTSMYLCASSFRQDPSPLHFGNGTRLTVT.

This sequence joins TRBV7-6 and TRBJ2-7; TRBD1 might be the D (7 bases). Germline V gives CDR1 SGHVS, CDR2 FNYEAQ. Trimming took off 1 base at V and 2 bases at J, with 12 bases between the two ends. The CDR3 length is 15 residues. The CDR3 nucleotides read TGTGCCAGCAGCTTAGGGCGGGACAGTACCTACGAGCAGTACTTC. Encoded protein: CASSLGRDSTYEQYF. The variable domain in full, with the rest retrieved from reference TRBV7-6 and TRBJ2-7, is GAGVSQSPRYKVTKRGQDVALRCDPISGHVSLYWYRQALGQGPEFLTYFNYEAQQDKSGLPNDRFSAERPEGSISTLTIQRTEQRDSAMYRCASSLGRDSTYEQYFGPGTRLTVT.

This chain uses TRBV20-1 with TRBJ2-1; no reliable D call. Germline V gene data show CDR1 as DFQATT and CDR2 as SNEGSKA (reference sequence). CDR3 length: 17 residues. The V and J ends lost 0 bases and 0 bases respectively, with 15 bases between them. The CDR3 DNA reads as TGCAGTGCTAGAGATCTTTGGCAACCCGACTCCTACAATGAGCAGTTCTTC. Translating gives CSARDLWQPDSYNEQFF.

The gene calls are TRBV7-8 and TRBJ2-5, with D tentatively TRBD2 (5 bases). The ends were cut back, 4 bases at V and 5 bases at J, with 20 bases in the middle. The germline CDR1 and CDR2 sequences are SGHVS and FQNEAQ. There are 16 residues in the CDR3. The CDR3 nucleotides read TGTGCCAGCAGCTCCCGGGATGTCCTAGGTTGGGAGACCCAGTACTTC. This codes for CASSSRDVLGWETQYF.

This clonotype has just a few counts. The rearrangement joins TRBV10-3 to TRBJ2-1; 7 bases match TRBD1. CDR1 ENHRY and CDR2 SYGVKD come from the germline V gene. This CDR3 has 13 residues. With 9 bases clipped from V and 10 bases from J, the junction kept 12 bases outside the gene matches. The CDR3 region is CAIRNMIRGEQFF. The CDR3 nucleotides read TGTGCCATTCGCAATATGATCAGGGGGGAGCAGTTCTTC.

The chain joins TRBV7-3 to TRBJ2-1, with TRBD2 matching over 14 bases. The CDR3 covers 15 residues. Trimming removed 5 bases from V and 7 bases from J; junction bases left unmatched: 4. CDR1 is SGHTA, CDR2 FQGTGA, per germline. In DNA, the CDR3 is TGTGCCAGCAGCCCGTGGACTAGCGGGAGGAATGAGCAGTTCTTC. Its protein product is CASSPWTSGRNEQFF.

In this sample, this clonotype turned up a few times. The V gene is TRBV19, the J gene TRBJ1-1; D is unclear. V lost 7 bases and J lost 1, with 10 bases in between. Looked up from germline, CDR1 is LNHDA and CDR2 is SQIVND (reference sequence). The CDR3 sequence is 13 residues long. CDR3 residues: CASTSSGNTEAFF. The CDR3 DNA follows: TGTGCCAGTACTTCATCGGGGAACACTGAAGCTTTCTTT. The entire variable domain, with the rest obtained from reference TRBV19 and TRBJ1-1, is as follows: DGGITQSPKYLFRKEGQNVTLSCEQNLNHDAMYWYRQDPGQGLRLIYYSQIVNDFQKGDIAEGYSVSREKKESFPLTVTSAQKNPTAFYLCASTSSGNTEAFFGQGTRLTVV.

The rearrangement links TRBV27 to TRBJ1-5; D not certain. Trimming shortened V by 3 bases and J by 2 bases, and 5 bases separated the two germline ends. The V gene's germline CDR1 is MNHEY and CDR2 SMNVEV (reference sequence). This CDR3 comprises 13 residues. The CDR3 bases are TGTGCCAGCAGTTTCGGAGGCAATCAGCCCCAGCATTTT. It encodes CASSFGGNQPQHF.